This T cell receptor (beta chain) emerged from a study of blood T cell repertoires in COVID-19. After removal of 5 bases from V and 1 base from J, the junction contained 2 bases not matched to a gene. This CDR3 is built from 14 residues. CDR1 is SGHDT, CDR2 YYEEEE, per germline. Individuals aged about 18 to 95 years were recruited from 24 US areas. The method was immunoSEQ multiplex PCR; TCRdb's version includes in-frame clones alone and lacks a portion of them. The profile covers 180,000 or so clones, with around nine tenths appearing a single time and roughly 0.82% taken by the ten largest. The sample was PBMCs or T cells enriched from blood (not recorded which). V gene TRBV5-6 combines with J gene TRBJ1-5; 8 positions agree with TRBD1. The receptor comes from a young woman who had recovered from COVID-19. This CDR3 reads CASSGQGSNQPQHF. For the CDR3, the DNA is TGTGCCAGCAGTGGACAGGGCAGCAATCAGCCCCAGCATTTT.